The rows below give T cell receptor beta chains drawn from one sample of a study of human T cells and chemical hapten exposure. TCRdb analysed the RACE reads with MiXCR anew, one entry per CDR3 protein. The sample carries about 73,000 distinct CDR3 sequences, 8.5% recorded once. The sample consisted of whole blood, taken in connection with sensitization to the hapten diphenylcyclopropenone (DPC). The receptors here all came from a woman aged 45-59 years with alopecia areata. Some clones in this sample may be carry-over from other donors' samples. CDR3s leave out the opening cysteine and the closing phenylalanine or tryptophan.

v_gene	j_gene	CDR3aa
TRBV19	TRBJ1-1	ASSWAGGAMNTEAF
TRBV12-3/TRBV12-4	TRBJ1-1	ASSTGRNTEAF
TRBV28	TRBJ2-3	ASNSRTSGRARTQY
TRBV29-1	TRBJ2-1	SVSGRASYNEQF
TRBV20-1	TRBJ2-3	SARNRGTDTQY
TRBV12-3/TRBV12-4	TRBJ1-5	ASSLGQGQPQH
TRBV6-5	TRBJ2-1	ASSYSTLSGAPNEQF
TRBV28	TRBJ2-2	ASSLAERDTGELF
TRBV6-2/TRBV6-3	TRBJ1-1	ASSYGYTEAF
TRBV9	TRBJ2-1	ASSESPTTYNEQF
TRBV29-1	TRBJ1-1	SVATFDTEAF
TRBV5-5	TRBJ1-1	ASSLQTGTFHEAF
TRBV6-6	TRBJ2-3	ASSSGLAGVLQY
TRBV6-5	TRBJ2-2	ASSYSYGTGELF
TRBV4-1	TRBJ1-1	ASSVDIYTEAF
TRBV3-1	TRBJ2-3	ASSQLAGGTDTQY
TRBV3-1	TRBJ2-1	ASSQEPGRNEQF
TRBV6-5	TRBJ1-1	DSTPGTGDNTEAF
TRBV29-1	TRBJ1-3	SAEHGNTIY
TRBV3-1	TRBJ1-2	ASSQGQERNYGYT
TRBV18	TRBJ1-2	ASSPGDGYT
TRBV6-6	TRBJ2-1	ASSSHLAGSSEQF
TRBV6-5	TRBJ1-6	ASRQGHNSPLH
TRBV28	TRBJ1-5	ASSLDRVTQPQH
TRBV12-3/TRBV12-4	TRBJ1-5	ASSLGGAHQPQH
TRBV6-2/TRBV6-3	TRBJ1-5	ASSLRPGNQPQH
TRBV10-3	TRBJ2-7	AITKPGNYEQY
TRBV30	TRBJ2-1	AYVLSSYNEQF
TRBV4-2	TRBJ1-2	ASSQETGRGFGGYT
TRBV21-1	TRBJ1-4	ASKKPQTGSRFGEKLF
TRBV7-2	TRBJ1-2	ASSATGTASYGYT
TRBV7-9	TRBJ1-1	ASSYDLPGRNIEAF
TRBV7-9	TRBJ2-7	ASSSSGPLSSEQY
TRBV7-9	TRBJ2-3	ASSLVAEDTQY
TRBV6-5	TRBJ2-1	ASSSPGPARSYNEQF
TRBV7-8	TRBJ1-1	ASSRLGGETEAF
TRBV29-1	TRBJ1-5	SVEGAGQPQH
TRBV29-1	TRBJ1-2	SVFGPGDYGYT
TRBV3-1	TRBJ2-7	ASSPGPRDEQY
TRBV27	TRBJ2-1	ASRPRGLAGAHNEQF